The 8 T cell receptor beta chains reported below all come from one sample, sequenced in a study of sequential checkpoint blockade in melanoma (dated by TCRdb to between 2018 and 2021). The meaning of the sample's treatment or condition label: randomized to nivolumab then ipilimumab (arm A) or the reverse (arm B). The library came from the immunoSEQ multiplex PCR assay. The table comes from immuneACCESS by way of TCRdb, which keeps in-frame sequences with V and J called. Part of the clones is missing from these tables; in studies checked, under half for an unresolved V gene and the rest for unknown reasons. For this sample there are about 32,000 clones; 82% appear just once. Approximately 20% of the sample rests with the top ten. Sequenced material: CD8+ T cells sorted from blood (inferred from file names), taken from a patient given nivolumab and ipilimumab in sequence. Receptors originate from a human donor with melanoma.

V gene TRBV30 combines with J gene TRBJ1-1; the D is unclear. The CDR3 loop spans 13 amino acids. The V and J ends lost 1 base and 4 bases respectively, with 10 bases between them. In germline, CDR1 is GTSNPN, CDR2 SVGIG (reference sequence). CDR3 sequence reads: CAWSGRGSTEAFF. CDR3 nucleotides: TGTGCCTGGAGTGGCCGGGGATCCACTGAAGCTTTCTTT. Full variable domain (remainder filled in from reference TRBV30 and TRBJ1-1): SQTIHQWPATLVQPVGSPLSLECTVEGTSNPNLYWYRQAAGRGLQLLFYSVGIGQISSEVPQNLSASRPQDRQFILSSKKLLLSDSGFYLCAWSGRGSTEAFFGQGTRLTVV.

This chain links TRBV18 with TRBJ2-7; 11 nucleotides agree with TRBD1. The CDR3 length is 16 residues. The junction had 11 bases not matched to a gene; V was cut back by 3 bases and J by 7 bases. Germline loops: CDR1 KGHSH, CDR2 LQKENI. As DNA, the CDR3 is TGTGCCAGCTCACCCCGACCCGGACAGGGGGCTGAGGAGCAGTACTTC. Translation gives CASSPRPGQGAEEQYF.

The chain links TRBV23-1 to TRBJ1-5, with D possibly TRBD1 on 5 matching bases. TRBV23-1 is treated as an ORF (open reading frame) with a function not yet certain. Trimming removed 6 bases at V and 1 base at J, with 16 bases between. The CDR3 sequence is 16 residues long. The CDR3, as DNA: TGCGCCAGCAGCCGCGAGCCAGGGTTGAGCAATCAGCCCCAGCATTTT. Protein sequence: CASSREPGLSNQPQHF.

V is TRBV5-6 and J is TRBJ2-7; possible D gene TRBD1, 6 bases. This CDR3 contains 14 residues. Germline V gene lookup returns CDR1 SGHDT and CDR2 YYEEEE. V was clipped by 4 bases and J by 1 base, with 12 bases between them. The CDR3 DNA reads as TGTGCCAGCAGCATCTCGGACAGTTCCTACGAGCAGTACTTC. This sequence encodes CASSISDSSYEQYF.

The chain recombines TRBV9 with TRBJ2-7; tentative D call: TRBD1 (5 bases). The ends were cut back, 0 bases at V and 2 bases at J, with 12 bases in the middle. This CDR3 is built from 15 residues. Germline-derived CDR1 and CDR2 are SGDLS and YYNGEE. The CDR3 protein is CASSVGDSVTYEQYF. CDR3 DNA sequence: TGTGCCAGCAGCGTAGGTGACAGTGTAACCTACGAGCAGTACTTC.

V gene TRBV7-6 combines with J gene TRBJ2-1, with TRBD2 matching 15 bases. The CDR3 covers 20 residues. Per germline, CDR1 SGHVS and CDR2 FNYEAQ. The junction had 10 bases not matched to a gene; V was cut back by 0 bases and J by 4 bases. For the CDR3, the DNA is TGTGCCAGCAGCTTAGCGCAGGGACTAGCGGGAGGACTCCCATACAATGAGCAGTTCTTC. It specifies CASSLAQGLAGGLPYNEQFF.

DNA of the CDR3: TGTGCCATCAGACACCGGGACAGGGGATCCTACGAGCAGTACTTC. Amino acid sequence: CAIRHRDRGSYEQYF. The rearrangement joins TRBV10-3 to TRBJ2-7; the match to TRBD1 covers 10 bases. V lost 6 bases and J lost 1; bases outside the gene matches: 6. This CDR3 is built from 15 residues. CDR1 and CDR2 (germline): ENHRY, SYGVKD.

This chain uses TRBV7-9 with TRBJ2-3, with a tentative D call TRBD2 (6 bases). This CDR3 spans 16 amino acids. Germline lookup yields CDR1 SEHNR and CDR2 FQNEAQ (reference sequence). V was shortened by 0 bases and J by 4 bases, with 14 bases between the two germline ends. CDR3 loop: CASSLAGGDGADTQYF. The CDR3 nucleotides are TGTGCCAGCAGCTTAGCAGGCGGGGATGGGGCAGATACGCAGTATTTT.